The present T cell receptor (beta chain) was sequenced within a study of blood T cells in healthy people across ages. Study-wide context: The template switching approach captured approximately one barcoded beta molecule for every two T cells.

As concerns this clonotype: This likely comes from a read error, as the CDR3 has no conserved phenylalanine or tryptophan at its end.

V gave up 6 bases and J gave up 0 bases, with 12 bases separating them. This CDR3 has 13 residues. The germline V gene encodes CDR1 DFQATT and CDR2 SNEGSKA (reference sequence). Primed by a sample-barcoded 5' primer and a J-beta primer mix, a second PCR proceeded for about 7 to 12 cycles. TCRdb redid the calling of the 5' RACE reads with MiXCR, one entry per CDR3 protein. Here the sample spans more than 1,000,000 distinct CDR3 sequences, 20% to 25% being singletons. This sample also appeared in a second study, on T cells of mothers and their children. That paper notes: TCR recombination output is shaped by thymic selection similarly in related and unrelated pairs. Related mother-child pairs showed slightly, non-significantly higher overlap than unrelated pairs.

This rearrangement joins TRBV20-1 to TRBJ2-7; D possibly corresponds to TRBD2 (5 bases). This clonotype originated in a girl aged 2 to 9 in good health. Input material: blood. CDR3 sequence: CSALGEISYEQYL. CDR3 nucleotides: TGCAGTGCCCTTGGGGAGATCTCCTACGAGCAGTACCTC.